What follows is one T cell receptor beta chain and its context. An end of the junction differs from the germline gene, which may be a read error. No cell sorting was done before RNA was extracted from the tissue. More than 3 cm separated this lung sample from the edge of the tumor. Three rounds of nested PCR, following a modified ARM-PCR protocol, produced the TCRbeta library. In TCRdb, the multiplex PCR reads were re-called with MiXCR into one record per CDR3 protein. The table lists more than 85,000 distinct CDR3 sequences, approximately 60% of them singletons. The record originates from a study of tumor and adjacent non-tumor tissue in lung cancer. The germline V gene has CDR1 SQVTM and CDR2 ANQGSEA. The CDR3 totals 14 residues.

Material: distant non-tumor lung tissue. V is TRBV29-1 and J is TRBJ1-1; D is possibly TRBD1 (6 bases). The receptor was isolated from a man aged 30 to 45 with non-small cell lung cancer. CDR3 in amino acids: CSVEEGGPNAEAFF. CDR3 nucleotides: TGCAGCGTTGAAGAGGGGGGGCCGAACGCTGAAGCTTTCTTT. Filled out from reference TRBV29-1 and TRBJ1-1, the complete variable domain reads SAVISQKPSRDICQRGTSLTIQCQVDSQVTMMFWYRQQPGQSLTLIATANQGSEATYESGFVIDKFPISRPNLTFSTLTVSNMSPEDSSIYLCSVEEGGPNAEAFFGQGTRLTVV.